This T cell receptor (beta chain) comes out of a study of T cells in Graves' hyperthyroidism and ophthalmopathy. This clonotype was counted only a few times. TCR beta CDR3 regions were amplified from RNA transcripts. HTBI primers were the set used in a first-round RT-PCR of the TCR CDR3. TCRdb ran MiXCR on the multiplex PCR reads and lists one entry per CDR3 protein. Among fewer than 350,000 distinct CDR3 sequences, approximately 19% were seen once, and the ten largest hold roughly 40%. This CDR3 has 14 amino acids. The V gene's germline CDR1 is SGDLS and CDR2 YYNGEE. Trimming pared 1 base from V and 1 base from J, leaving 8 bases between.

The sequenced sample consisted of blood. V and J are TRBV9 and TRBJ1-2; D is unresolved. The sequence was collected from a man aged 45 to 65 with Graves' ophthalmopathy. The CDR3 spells CASSVSPDNYGYTF. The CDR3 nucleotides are TGTGCCAGCAGCGTAAGTCCGGATAACTATGGCTACACCTTC.